Sequencing of this T cell receptor (beta chain) was carried out in a study of blood T cell repertoires in COVID-19. Overall study: COVID-19 samples, acute and convalescent, were from the United States, Italy and Spain. The analysed material was cDNA or gDNA that came from T cells, B-cell-depleted T cells, or PBMCs.

Profiling relied on immunoSEQ multiplex PCR, and the TCRdb table lists in-frame clones only, not all of them. Of fewer than 70,000 clones in the sample, roughly 84% are singletons; the top ten hold around 5.9%. Germline V CDR1 and CDR2: SGHRS, YFSETQ. Losses at the gene ends were 2 bases for V and 7 bases for J; bases not matched to a gene: 5. The CDR3 runs to 14 residues. Sequencing input: peripheral blood. The clonotype comes from a woman aged 55-70 years with acute or convalescent COVID-19. The J gene is TRBJ1-3, the V gene TRBV5-1; 8 bases are a match to TRBD1. DNA of the CDR3: TGCGCCAGCAGCTTTACAGGGGGTGGCAACACCATATATTTT. The encoded protein is CASSFTGGGNTIYF.